The text below deals with one T cell receptor (beta chain). Antigen: not known. These data belong to a study of shared clonotypes between healthy human individuals. Study summary: A couple of women and a few men aged 18 to 49 made up the donors.

Looked up from germline, CDR1 is MNHEY and CDR2 is SMNVEV (reference sequence). The CDR3 loop spans 16 amino acids. V was pared by 5 bases and J by 2 bases, with 19 bases between. Positive CCR7 selection of CD45RO-negative cells yielded the naive CD8 cells, and terminally differentiated effector memory CD45RA+ cells were excluded. The study's findings and limits: Generally, naive subsets (rather than memory subsets) showed larger estimated richness.

For each subset, genomic DNA was distributed in equal portions over several immunoSEQ plates. The data were produced by immunoSEQ multiplex PCR, yet TCRdb's version contains in-frame clones alone and is incomplete. The sample holds about 2 million clones, approximately 94% seen once. The sequenced sample was naive CD8+ T cells sorted from blood. The sequence derives from a man younger than 30 in good health. The chain links TRBV27 to TRBJ2-7; perhaps D is TRBD1 or TRBD2 (5 bases each). Written as DNA, the CDR3 is TGTGCCAGCAGTGGGAGAGGGCAGGGCGATCCCTACGAGCAGTACTTC. This codes for CASSGRGQGDPYEQYF.